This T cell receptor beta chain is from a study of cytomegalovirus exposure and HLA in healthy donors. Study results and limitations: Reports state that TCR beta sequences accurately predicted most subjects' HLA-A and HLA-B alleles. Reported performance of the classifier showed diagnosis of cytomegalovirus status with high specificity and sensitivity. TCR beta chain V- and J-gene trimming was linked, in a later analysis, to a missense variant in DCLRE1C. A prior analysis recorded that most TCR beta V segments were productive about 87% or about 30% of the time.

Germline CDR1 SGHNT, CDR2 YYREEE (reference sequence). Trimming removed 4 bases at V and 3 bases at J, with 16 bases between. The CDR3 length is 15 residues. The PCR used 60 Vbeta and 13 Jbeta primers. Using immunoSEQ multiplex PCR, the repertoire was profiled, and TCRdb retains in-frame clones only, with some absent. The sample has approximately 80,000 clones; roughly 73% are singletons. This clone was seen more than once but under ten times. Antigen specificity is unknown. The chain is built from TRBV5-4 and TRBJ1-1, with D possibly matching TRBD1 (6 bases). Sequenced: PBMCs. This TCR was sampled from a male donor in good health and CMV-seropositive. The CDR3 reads CASSRNRVGDTEAFF. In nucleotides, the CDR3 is TGTGCCAGCAGCAGAAACAGGGTAGGGGACACTGAAGCTTTCTTT.